This T cell receptor beta chain was observed in a study of T cell changes during pregnancy in multiple sclerosis. The V end lost 6 bases, the J end lost 2 bases, and 16 bases lay between the germline ends. The germline CDR1 and CDR2 sequences are MGHRA and YSYEKL. The CDR3 loop spans 15 amino acids. Profiled with immunoSEQ multiplex PCR; TCRdb holds only in-frame clones, not every one. Of around 60,000 clones listed, approximately 86% are singletons. The starting material was peripheral blood, obtained in the first trimester of pregnancy. The sequence came from a female donor with multiple sclerosis, enrolled in a pregnancy study. The rearrangement links TRBV4-1 to TRBJ1-2; D ambiguous. The CDR3 DNA is TGCGCCAGCAGTTTAGAGGTGGCAGTAAACTATGGCTACACCTTC. Encoded protein: CASSLEVAVNYGYTF.